The 6 T cell receptor beta chains listed next were all sequenced from one sample in a study of cytomegalovirus exposure and HLA in healthy donors. PCR amplification relied on 60 Vbeta primers (plus 13 Jbeta primers). The data were produced by immunoSEQ multiplex PCR, yet TCRdb's version contains in-frame clones alone and is incomplete. The repertoire includes approximately 120,000 clones, 65% to 75% of them detected once, and 3.5% to 4.5% sits in the top ten. Source material: PBMCs. The receptors shown here come from a man in his forties or fifties in good health and CMV-seropositive.

This clone was recorded a few times. V gene TRBV5-4 combines with J gene TRBJ1-1; D perhaps matches TRBD1 (6 bases). Looked up from germline, CDR1 is SGHNT and CDR2 is YYREEE (reference sequence). This CDR3 is built from 13 residues. The V end lost 4 bases, the J end lost 0 bases, and 7 bases lay between the germline ends. The CDR3 sequence is CASSGTLNTEAFF. The CDR3 nucleotides read TGTGCCAGCAGCGGGACACTGAACACTGAAGCTTTCTTT.

This chain uses TRBV19 with TRBJ2-3; D remains unclear. The germline V gene has CDR1 LNHDA and CDR2 SQIVND (reference sequence). V was trimmed by 5 bases and J by 0 bases, leaving 12 bases between them. This CDR3 comprises 15 residues. The chain's CDR3 is CASSDSLASTDTQYF. As DNA, the CDR3 is TGTGCCAGTAGTGACTCACTTGCTAGCACAGATACGCAGTATTTT.

The J gene is TRBJ2-2, the V gene TRBV4-2; 7 nucleotides line up with TRBD1. Germline CDR1 LGHNA, CDR2 YNFKEQ. The J segment lost 3 bases and the V segment lost 3 bases, leaving 7 bases of the junction unmatched. The CDR3 is made up of 16 amino acids. The CDR3 loop is CASSHRQGGDTGELFF. In DNA form, the CDR3 reads TGTGCCAGCAGCCACCGACAGGGTGGAGACACCGGGGAGCTGTTTTTT.

The sample holds one count of this clone. The V gene is TRBV29-1, the J gene TRBJ2-3; no clear D. The V gene's germline CDR1 is SQVTM and CDR2 ANQGSEA. V lost 4 bases to trimming and J lost 6 bases, with 8 bases between them. The CDR3 consists of 11 residues. The CDR3 sequence is CSVAPRDTQYF. The CDR3 bases are TGCAGCGTTGCCCCTCGGGATACGCAGTATTTT.

With respect to this clone: The same CDR3 is also encoded by other DNA sequences in this sample. The V gene is TRBV6-4, the J gene TRBJ1-1; D ambiguous. The CDR3 sequence is 13 residues long. Trimming left V 4 bases short and J 5 bases short, with 11 bases between. In germline, CDR1 is MRHNA, CDR2 SNTAGT. In nucleotides, the CDR3 is TGTGCCAGCAGTGTGTCCCAACAGACTGAAGCTTTCTTT. Protein product: CASSVSQQTEAFF.

This clone was detected once. J is TRBJ1-1 and V is TRBV2; 8 nucleotides align to TRBD1. Germline lookup yields CDR1 SNHLY and CDR2 FYNNEI. V lost 6 bases, J lost 5 bases, and 8 bases stayed unmatched. CDR3 length equals 14 residues. The CDR3 DNA follows: TGTGCCAGCAGGTTACAGGGGGTTAGGACTGAAGCTTTCTTT. Protein sequence: CASRLQGVRTEAFF.